The TCR beta chain under discussion was sequenced for a study of blood T cells in healthy people across ages. As to this clonotype: As yet, its antigen is unknown.

CDR3 length: 14 amino acids. With V trimmed by 4 bases and J by 7 bases, 7 bases remained unmatched. Per germline, CDR1 MNHEY and CDR2 SVGAGI. Next came a second PCR, run for roughly 6 to 11 cycles, which used a sample-barcoded 5' primer along with a J-beta primer mix. With 12 random nucleotides, a template-switch adaptor tagged each individual cDNA molecule. TCRdb passed the 5' RACE reads through MiXCR, listing each CDR3 protein once. Found here are fewer than 900,000 distinct CDR3 sequences, roughly 34% of them singletons; the top ten hold over 10%. Study-wide results and limits: Comparison with aged donors showed that long-lived donors had more naive CD4+ cells and higher diversity. The study found TCR beta diversity correlated strongly with naive T cell percentage. The study regarded diversity estimates from one million T cells as underestimates.

The rearrangement links TRBV6-5 to TRBJ2-7; 10 bases agree with TRBD2. What was sequenced was blood. The receptor was isolated from a man aged 18 to 29 in good health. The DNA of the CDR3 is TGTGCCAGCAGTTTTACTAGCGGGAACAATGAGCAGTACTTC. Protein sequence: CASSFTSGNNEQYF.